This passage covers 4 T cell receptor beta chains from one sample sequenced in a study of OX40 agonist ivuxolimab in advanced cancers. The repertoire was sequenced with immunoSEQ multiplex PCR; TCRdb's copy has only in-frame clones and lacks some. The sample yields 65,000 to 95,000 clones, about 91% seen once. The source material was CD4+ or CD8+ T cells sorted from blood, sampled in a trial of the OX40 agonist ivuxolimab. Receptors originate from an adult with an advanced solid tumor such as melanoma, head and neck, liver or kidney cancer.

The rearrangement joins TRBV7-8 to TRBJ2-3, with 8 nucleotides matching TRBD2. Trimming removed 6 bases from V and 1 base from J; junction bases left unmatched: 6. The CDR3 length is 15 residues. In germline, CDR1 is SGHVS, CDR2 FQNEAQ. The CDR3 reads CASSFSGARTDTQYF. The DNA for the CDR3 is TGTGCCAGCAGTTTTAGCGGGGCGCGCACAGATACGCAGTATTTT.

With respect to this clone: The junction departs from germline at one end; a sequencing error may be responsible. This sample includes further DNA sequences coding for the same CDR3. This sequence joins TRBV7-3 and TRBJ2-2; the D call may be TRBD1 or TRBD2 (5 bases each). Germline V gene lookup returns CDR1 SGHTA and CDR2 FQGTGA. The CDR3 is 13 amino acids. CDR3 sequence: CASSLTGTGELFF. CDR3 in DNA: TGTGCCAGCAGCTTGACTGGGACCGGAGAGCTGTTTTTT. Variable domain in full (rest from reference TRBV7-3 and TRBJ2-2): GAGVSQTPSNKVTEKGKYVELRCDPISGHTALYWYRQSLGQGPEFLIYFQGTGAADDSGLPNDRFFAVRPEGSVSTLKIQRTERGDSAVYLCASSLTGTGELFFGEGSRLTVL.

This rearrangement joins TRBV5-1 to TRBJ2-3; TRBD2 matches at 10 bases. V dropped 1 base and J dropped 0; count of bases not matched to a gene: 8. The CDR3 is made up of 18 amino acids. The germline CDR1 and CDR2 sequences are SGHRS and YFSETQ. The CDR3 reads CASSLRASTSGSTDTQYF. CDR3 bases: TGCGCCAGCAGCTTGAGAGCTTCGACTAGCGGGAGCACAGATACGCAGTATTTT.

The chain employs TRBV11-2 and TRBJ2-1; 11 positions match TRBD2. Germline trimming cut 1 base from V and 6 bases from J; bases unmatched to any gene: 5. Germline values: CDR1 SGHAT, CDR2 FQNNGV. This CDR3 is 16 amino acids long. CDR3 amino acids: CASSLVAGGSVNEQFF. CDR3 bases: TGTGCCAGCAGCTTAGTAGCGGGGGGGTCTGTCAATGAGCAGTTCTTC.